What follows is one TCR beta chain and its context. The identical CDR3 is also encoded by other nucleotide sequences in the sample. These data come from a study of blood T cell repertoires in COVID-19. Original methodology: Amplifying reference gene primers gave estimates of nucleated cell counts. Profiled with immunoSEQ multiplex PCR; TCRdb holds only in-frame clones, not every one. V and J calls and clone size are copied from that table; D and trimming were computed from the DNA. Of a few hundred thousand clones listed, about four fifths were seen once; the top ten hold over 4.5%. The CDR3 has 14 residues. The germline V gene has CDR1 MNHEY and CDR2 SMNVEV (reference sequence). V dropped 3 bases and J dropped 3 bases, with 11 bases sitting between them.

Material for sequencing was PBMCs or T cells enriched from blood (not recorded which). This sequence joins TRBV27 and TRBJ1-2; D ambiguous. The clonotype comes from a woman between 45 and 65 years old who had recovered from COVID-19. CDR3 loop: CASSFSGGDYGYTF. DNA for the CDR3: TGTGCCAGCAGTTTTTCCGGCGGGGACTATGGCTACACCTTC.